This entry is about one TCR beta chain. Its antigen is unidentified. The authors' processing: Filtering differed for immunoSEQ, which gave only junction sequences without quality scores. Clones were sequenced by immunoSEQ multiplex PCR, and TCRdb holds only the in-frame ones, with some missing. V and J calls and clone size are those listed in that table; D and trimming were worked out from the DNA. The sample records around 1.1 million clones, roughly 80% being singletons. Deletions cut 0 bases from V and 3 bases from J, with 8 bases between. This CDR3 region has 13 residues. Per the germline V gene, CDR1 is GTSNPN and CDR2 is SVGIG (reference sequence). The data were obtained in a study of shared clonotypes between healthy human individuals. Each sample came from a Caucasian adult donor living in Nashville, Tennessee. CD4+ cells yielded CD45RA+ naive and CD45RA-negative memory subsets. Whole-study findings and limits: Against clonotypes common to all four donors, non-shared ones had lower generation probabilities.

The chain employs TRBV30 and TRBJ1-1; D is unresolved. This sequence was found in a man aged 18 to 30 in good health. Some clones in this sample may be carry-over from other donors' samples. Sequenced sample: memory CD4+ T cells from PBMCs. The subset denotes: CD45RA-negative fraction. CDR3 residues: CAWSVDPYTEAFF. The CDR3 nucleotides are TGTGCCTGGAGTGTCGATCCGTACACTGAAGCTTTCTTT.